This entry concerns a single TCR beta chain. The antigen remains unidentified. This CDR3 is built from 14 residues. The V gene's germline CDR1 is SGHTA and CDR2 FQGNSA. Trimming removed 2 bases from V and 6 bases from J, with 14 bases in between. The PCR was carried out with 60 Vbeta primers and 13 Jbeta primers. Only in-frame clones appear in the TCRdb table, and some are missing; sequencing was by immunoSEQ multiplex PCR. The sample consists of some 190,000 clones, 65% to 85% of them appearing once. The data belong to a study of cytomegalovirus exposure and HLA in healthy donors. General study results and limits: The authors enumerated 150 to 200 TCR beta chains as linked to cytomegalovirus. Prior analysis indicated that the majority of TCR beta V segments exhibited productivity approximately 87% or approximately 30% of the time. Further analysis was carried out later, and it showed several of the most significant clusters appearing linked to common viral pathogens.

The clonotype originates from a female donor in good health and CMV-seronegative. The J gene is TRBJ2-7, the V gene TRBV7-2; possible D gene TRBD1, 6 bases. Source material: PBMCs. The DNA of the CDR3 is TGTGCCAGCAGCTTATTAGAGAGGACAGTCGAGCAGTACTTC. Translation gives CASSLLERTVEQYF.